This TCR beta chain is drawn from a study of blood T cell repertoires in COVID-19. Turning to the study itself: The samples span acute and convalescent COVID-19 from the United States, Italy and Spain. In each case, the material was cDNA or gDNA derived from T cells, B-cell-depleted T cells, or PBMCs.

The germline gives CDR1 SSHAT, CDR2 FNYEAQ (reference sequence). The V gene lost 3 bases and the J gene lost 1 base, with 10 bases spanning the gap. The CDR3 loop spans 14 amino acids. In the authors' workflow: Nucleated cell counts were estimated from reference gene primer amplification. Assay used: immunoSEQ multiplex PCR; TCRdb lists only in-frame clones, some missing. V, J and clone size are those of that table, while D and trimming were read from the DNA. Of 130,000 to 150,000 clones listed, nearly 90% were seen once; the top ten hold 1.5% to 2%. This receptor was identified in a man aged 70-80 years with acute or convalescent COVID-19. V gene TRBV7-7 combines with J gene TRBJ2-7; D is perhaps TRBD1 (6 bases). The sequencing input was peripheral blood. The CDR3 reads CASSLRTDSYEQYF. CDR3 in DNA: TGTGCCAGCAGCTTGCGGACAGATTCCTACGAGCAGTACTTC.